This is a list of T cell receptor beta chains from one sample in a study of molecular identifiers for immune sequencing clone quantification. MiXCR was run by TCRdb on the PCR reads, yielding one entry per CDR3 protein. The sample lists more than 250,000 distinct CDR3 sequences, roughly a fifth seen once, with approximately 0.83% in the top ten. Material for sequencing was naive CD8+ T cells from blood, with Jurkat cell RNA spiked in. The source is a human donor in good health. Some libraries in this study had Jurkat cell RNA spiked in. Both conserved end residues are part of each CDR3. A D gene is named only where the DNA matches it firmly. Size values are once, few and many counts, or a class for expanded clones, and some rows have none.

J	V	D	size	DNA	CDR3
TRBJ2-7	TRBV7-9	TRBD1	many	TGTGCCAGCAGCCCGACGGAGGTAGGGGGCCGCGAGCAGTACTTC	CASSPTEVGGREQYF
TRBJ1-1	TRBV19	-	many	TGTGCCAGTATCGCCTTTACAGGAAACACTGAAGCTTTCTTT	CASIAFTGNTEAFF
TRBJ2-7	TRBV28	-	many	TGTGCCAGCATCAATCGTAATGGGTACGAGCAGTACTTC	CASINRNGYEQYF
TRBJ1-1	TRBV4-3	-	many	TGCGCCAGCAGCCAAGGCTGGAGCACTGAAGCTTTCTTT	CASSQGWSTEAFF
TRBJ1-1	TRBV7-9	-	many	TGTGCCAGCAGCTTAGCGCTCAGCAGCCGGGACACTGAAGCTTTCTTT	CASSLALSSRDTEAFF
TRBJ1-2	TRBV11-2	-	few	TGTGCCAGCAGCACAAAGACAGAGTACTATGGCTACACCTTC	CASSTKTEYYGYTF
TRBJ1-1	TRBV6-5	-	many	TGTGCCAGCAGTTACTCTGCCTTCACTGAAGCTTTCTTT	CASSYSAFTEAFF
TRBJ1-5	TRBV6-1	TRBD1	few	TGTGCCAGCACCCCGGACAGGGCTTATAGCAATCAGCCCCAGCATTTT	CASTPDRAYSNQPQHF
TRBJ1-6	TRBV12-3/TRBV12-4	-	many	TGTGCCAGCAAACCACGTGGGGGGGCGGAAAATTCACCCCTCCACTTT	CASKPRGGAENSPLHF
TRBJ2-5	TRBV7-7	TRBD2	many	TGTGCCAGCAGCCCGGGACTAGCGGAGGTACAAGAGACCCAGTACTTC	CASSPGLAEVQETQYF
TRBJ2-7	TRBV7-6	-	many	TGTGCCAGCAGCAGAGGACAGTCCTCCTACGAGCAGTACTTC	CASSRGQSSYEQYF
TRBJ2-7	TRBV3-1	TRBD2	-	TGTGCCAGCAGCACTATAGCGGGGCCCTACGAGCAGTACTTC	CASSTIAGPYEQYF
TRBJ1-1	TRBV18	-	-	TGTGCCAGCTCACCTACGACTGAAGCTTTCTTT	CASSPTTEAFF
TRBJ2-7	TRBV7-2	-	-	TGTGCCGGCAGCCCCAAGTATAAGTCTAGCGACTACGAGCAGTACTTC	CAGSPKYKSSDYEQYF
TRBJ2-5	TRBV2	TRBD1	few	TGTGCCAGCAGTGAGTGGGACAGACAAGAGACCCAGTACTTC	CASSEWDRQETQYF
TRBJ2-3	TRBV6-1	TRBD2	-	TGTGCCAGCAGTGAACTAGCGGGAGCCCCGGCAGATACGCAGTATTTT	CASSELAGAPADTQYF
TRBJ2-2	TRBV5-1	-	-	TGCGCCAGCAGCCCAATACAGGGTGCCACCGGGGAGCTGTTTTTT	CASSPIQGATGELFF
TRBJ1-4	TRBV11-1	-	few	TGTGCCAGCAGCTCCGGGACCCGGGATGAAAAACTGTTTTTT	CASSSGTRDEKLFF
TRBJ1-5	TRBV19	TRBD1	many	TGTGCCAGCAGGGGGCCCTATAGCAATCAGCCCCAGCATTTT	CASRGPYSNQPQHF
TRBJ2-1	TRBV11-2	-	-	TGTGCCAGCAGCTTAGATAGGTTATCCCCCTACAATGAGCAGTTCTTC	CASSLDRLSPYNEQFF
TRBJ1-1	TRBV7-6	-	many	TGTGCCAGCAGCTTAGCGCTATACACTGAAGCTTTCTTT	CASSLALYTEAFF